These 27 T cell receptor beta chains share one sample of origin, sequenced in a study of T cells in Graves' hyperthyroidism and ophthalmopathy. TCR beta CDR3 sequences were amplified from RNA transcripts. First-round RT-PCR of the TCR CDR3 relied on the HTBI primer set. Using its own MiXCR run on the multiplex PCR reads, TCRdb lists one record per CDR3 protein. The sample carries 450,000 to 600,000 distinct CDR3 sequences, around 15% recorded once. The specimen was blood. The source of these receptors is a woman aged 35 to 49 with Graves' hyperthyroidism.

This clonotype appeared many times. V usage is TRBV28 and J usage is TRBJ2-3, with 12 bases aligning to TRBD2. The CDR3 runs 14 residues. Germline-derived CDR1 and CDR2 are MDHEN and SYDVKM. V trimming: 6 bases; J trimming: 6 bases; junction bases outside the gene matches: 4. The DNA of the CDR3 is TGTGCCAGCAGCGTGACTAGCGGGAGCGATACGCAGTATTTT. Its protein is CASSVTSGSDTQYF.

This clonotype was detected only a few times. The V call is TRBV3-1, the J call TRBJ1-2, with D perhaps TRBD1 (6 bases). The germline V and J ends were trimmed by 1 base and 7 bases, with 10 bases remaining between them. Per the germline V gene, CDR1 is LGHDT and CDR2 is YNNKEL (reference sequence). The CDR3 extends over 13 amino acids. As DNA, the CDR3 is TGTGCCAGCAGCCAAGTGGGGGCTGGTGGCTACACCTTC. This codes for CASSQVGAGGYTF.

This clonotype was seen a few times. The chain joins TRBV6-1 to TRBJ1-3, with D unclear. The CDR3 extends over 15 amino acids. The germline V and J ends were trimmed by 1 base and 0 bases, with 7 bases remaining between them. Germline loops: CDR1 MNHNS, CDR2 SASEGT. This chain's CDR3 is CASSEDRNSGNTIYF. DNA for the CDR3: TGTGCCAGCAGTGAAGATAGGAACTCTGGAAACACCATATATTTT.

This rearrangement joins TRBV3-1 to TRBJ2-7; TRBD1 agrees at 8 bases. Per the germline V gene, CDR1 is LGHDT and CDR2 is YNNKEL (reference sequence). After removal of 3 bases from V and 2 bases from J, the junction contained 3 bases not matched to a gene. The CDR3 consists of 14 residues. Here the CDR3 DNA reads TGTGCCAGCAGCCACGGGACAGGAGCCTACGAGCAGTACTTC. Its translation is CASSHGTGAYEQYF.

This clonotype was counted many times. This chain connects TRBV18 to TRBJ2-5; unclear D gene. In germline, CDR1 is KGHSH, CDR2 LQKENI. V lost 3 bases and J lost 3, with 8 bases in between. The CDR3 covers 13 residues. CDR3 in DNA: TGTGCCAGCTCACCCGTAAACGAAGAGACCCAGTACTTC. Amino acids: CASSPVNEETQYF.

This clonotype was seen repeatedly, ten times or more. This chain connects TRBV11-2 to TRBJ1-4, with D possibly matching TRBD1 (6 bases). V shed 1 base and J shed 7 bases, with 13 bases lying between them. This CDR3 comprises 15 residues. Germline V gene lookup returns CDR1 SGHAT and CDR2 FQNNGV. The CDR3 reads CASSLGSGASEKLFF. For the CDR3, the DNA is TGTGCCAGCAGCTTAGGCTCGGGGGCGAGTGAAAAACTGTTTTTT.

V usage is TRBV4-2 and J usage is TRBJ1-2, with 10 positions matching TRBD1. V shed 0 bases and J 8 bases; nucleotides not matched to a gene: 3. Germline V gives CDR1 LGHNA, CDR2 YNFKEQ. This CDR3 has 14 amino acids. CDR3 coding DNA: TGTGCCAGCAGCCAAGATGACAGGGGGCTCGGCTACACCTTC. Amino acids: CASSQDDRGLGYTF.

This clonotype was seen more than once but under ten times. This chain joins TRBV4-1 and TRBJ2-1, with a possible D match to TRBD2 (5 bases). This CDR3 is built from 13 residues. With 1 base removed from V and 8 bases from J, the gap between germline ends came to 9 bases. Per the germline V gene, CDR1 is MGHRA and CDR2 is YSYEKL. In nucleotides, the CDR3 is TGCGCCAGCAGCCAAGGGTACGGGGATGAGCAGTTCTTC. Translation gives CASSQGYGDEQFF.

There are many counts of this clonotype. V is TRBV7-8 and J is TRBJ1-1; D is ambiguous. Trimming left V 5 bases short and J 6 bases short, with 22 bases between. Germline CDR1 is SGHVS and CDR2 is FQNEAQ. This CDR3 is built from 16 residues. CDR3 in amino acids: CASSPRAAVSFAEAFF. For the CDR3, the DNA is TGTGCCAGCAGCCCCCGTGCCGCGGTTTCTTTCGCTGAAGCTTTCTTT.

In this sample, this clonotype turned up many times. This chain joins TRBV7-2 and TRBJ2-2; D gene ambiguous. The CDR3 is 14 amino acids. Germline lookup yields CDR1 SGHTA and CDR2 FQGNSA. V lost 4 bases, J lost 2 bases, and 8 bases lay in between. The CDR3 is CASSSPINTGELFF. The CDR3 bases are TGTGCCAGCAGCTCGCCGATAAACACCGGGGAGCTGTTTTTT. Full variable domain (rest looked up from reference TRBV7-2 and TRBJ2-2): GAGVSQSPSNKVTEKGKDVELRCDPISGHTALYWYRQSLGQGLEFLIYFQGNSAPDKSGLPSDRFSAERTGGSVSTLTIQRTQQEDSAVYLCASSSPINTGELFFGEGSRLTVL.

The chain joins TRBV11-1 to TRBJ2-2; D gene unclear. Trimming took off 1 base at V and 2 bases at J, with 11 bases between the two ends. The CDR3 has 16 residues. Germline CDR1 is SGHAT and CDR2 is FQDESV (reference sequence). CDR3 coding DNA: TGTGCCAGCAGCTTAGGTCAGGAATTTAACACCGGGGAGCTGTTTTTT. Its translation: CASSLGQEFNTGELFF. The full variable domain, completed using reference TRBV11-1 and TRBJ2-2, is EAEVAQSPRYKITEKSQAVAFWCDPISGHATLYWYRQILGQGPELLVQFQDESVVDDSQLPKDRFSAERLKGVDSTLKIQPAELGDSAMYLCASSLGQEFNTGELFFGEGSRLTVL.

This clonotype has only a few counts. The chain is built from TRBV24-1 and TRBJ2-2; D is possibly TRBD2 (6 bases). Germline CDR1 KGHDR, CDR2 SFDVKD. The V end was cut by 3 bases, the J end by 3 bases, with 13 bases between. This CDR3 spans 16 amino acids. The DNA for the CDR3 is TGTGCCACCAGTGATACAAGGAGGGCCGACACCGGGGAGCTGTTTTTT. Translation: CATSDTRRADTGELFF.

The V call is TRBV28, the J call TRBJ1-2; 7 positions agree with TRBD1. CDR1 and CDR2 (germline): MDHEN, SYDVKM. Trimming took 6 bases from V and 4 from J; bases not matched to a gene: 8. The CDR3 covers 14 residues. The CDR3 loop reads CASSWGGTVYGYTF. In DNA form, the CDR3 reads TGTGCCAGCAGCTGGGGCGGGACAGTCTATGGCTACACCTTC.

The CDR3 nucleotides are TGCGCCAGCAGCTTGGGAGGGTCCGTACAAGAGACCCAGTACTTC. Translated: CASSLGGSVQETQYF. The rearrangement joins TRBV5-1 to TRBJ2-5, with D tentatively TRBD2 (5 bases). The germline CDR1 and CDR2 sequences are SGHRS and YFSETQ. This CDR3 is 15 amino acids long. V lost 0 bases and J 2 bases, leaving 11 bases between the germline ends.

This clonotype was recorded at least ten times. The chain uses TRBV6-2 or TRBV6-3 and TRBJ2-1; 8 nucleotides align to TRBD2. CDR3 length: 16 residues. CDR1 MNHEY and CDR2 SVGEGT come from the germline V gene. The V gene end was trimmed by 6 bases and the J gene end by 4 bases; junction bases not matched to a gene: 11. CDR3 residues: CASRPLAGFPYNEQFF. The CDR3, as DNA: TGTGCCAGCAGGCCCCTAGCGGGCTTTCCTTACAATGAGCAGTTCTTC.

The sample holds many counts of this clonotype. The chain joins TRBV6-1 to TRBJ2-2; 7 bases align to TRBD2. Germline values: CDR1 MNHNS, CDR2 SASEGT. This CDR3 has 15 amino acids. The ends lost 5 bases at V and 1 base at J; junction bases unmatched: 4. The CDR3 bases are TGTGCCAGCAGTTACGGGACTATGAACACCGGGGAGCTGTTTTTT. Translating gives CASSYGTMNTGELFF.

This chain joins TRBV5-1 and TRBJ2-2, with D hard to call. Germline V CDR1 and CDR2: SGHRS, YFSETQ. This CDR3 has 14 residues. Trimming took off 3 bases at V and 3 bases at J, with 9 bases between the two ends. The CDR3 reads CASSSTQDTGELFF. As DNA, the CDR3 is TGCGCCAGCAGCTCCACCCAGGACACCGGGGAGCTGTTTTTT.

This clonotype has more than one count but fewer than ten. The gene calls are TRBV20-1 and TRBJ2-1; 8 bases fit TRBD2. The CDR3 is 18 amino acids. The trim removed 0 bases at V and 4 bases at J, leaving 14 bases unmatched. Per the germline V gene, CDR1 is DFQATT and CDR2 is SNEGSKA (reference sequence). DNA for the CDR3: TGCAGTGCTAGAGATTCCGGGGTAGCGGGAAACAAATACAATGAGCAGTTCTTC. Amino acid sequence: CSARDSGVAGNKYNEQFF.

This clonotype has ten or more counts. The chain carries TRBV19 and TRBJ2-3; TRBD2 aligns across 8 bases. This CDR3 spans 16 amino acids. V was clipped by 3 bases and J by 4 bases; unmatched bases: 9. From germline, CDR1 is LNHDA and CDR2 SQIVND (reference sequence). The CDR3 region is CASSIDSGSVSDTQYF. The CDR3 region has the DNA TGTGCCAGTAGTATCGACAGCGGGAGTGTCTCAGATACGCAGTATTTT.

This clonotype was seen only a few times. CDR3: CASSHARVKYGNTIYF. The CDR3 bases are TGTGCCAGCAGCCACGCCCGGGTGAAGTATGGAAACACCATATATTTT. The chain couples TRBV11-2 to TRBJ1-3, with D unresolved. This CDR3 is built from 16 residues. Trimming left V 5 bases short and J 3 bases short, with 17 bases between. Germline CDR1 is SGHAT and CDR2 is FQNNGV.

This clonotype was seen just once. The CDR3, as DNA: TGCAGTGCTAGCACTAGCGGGAGGGCCGGGAACAATGAGCAGTTCTTC. Its protein product is CSASTSGRAGNNEQFF. The J gene is TRBJ2-1, the V gene TRBV20-1; TRBD2 agrees at 13 bases. V lost 3 bases, J lost 5 bases, and 7 bases stayed unmatched. The CDR3 is 16 residues long. Germline assignment: CDR1 DFQATT and CDR2 SNEGSKA (reference sequence).

This clonotype was counted at least ten times. The V call is TRBV7-8, the J call TRBJ2-5, with 7 bases identical to TRBD1. V was clipped by 1 base and J by 3 bases; unmatched bases: 2. In germline, CDR1 is SGHVS, CDR2 FQNEAQ. CDR3 length equals 14 residues. CDR3 nucleotide sequence: TGTGCCAGCAGCTTAGTTGGACAGGAAGAGACCCAGTACTTC. This encodes CASSLVGQEETQYF.

This clonotype was seen only a few times. V usage is TRBV5-1 and J usage is TRBJ2-7; TRBD2 aligns across 14 bases. The CDR3 loop spans 14 amino acids. J lost 9 bases, V lost 5 bases, and 7 bases had no gene match. Germline V CDR1 and CDR2: SGHRS, YFSETQ. The CDR3 DNA reads TGCGCCAGCAGACCCGGGACTAGCGGGAGAGGGCAGTACTTC. Translating gives CASRPGTSGRGQYF.

The J gene is TRBJ1-1, the V gene TRBV29-1; no clear D gene. Between the trimmed V and J ends, which lost 2 bases and 4 bases, there was a span of 17 bases. Germline CDR1 reads SQVTM; CDR2 reads ANQGSEA. The CDR3 is made up of 15 amino acids. The CDR3 region is CSVEFIRTLATEAFF. The CDR3 DNA reads TGCAGCGTTGAATTTATAAGGACCCTTGCCACTGAAGCTTTCTTT.

This clonotype occurred many times. The chain joins TRBV7-9 to TRBJ2-1; 9 bases are a match to TRBD2. The germline gives CDR1 SEHNR, CDR2 FQNEAQ (reference sequence). This CDR3 contains 15 residues. V shed 5 bases, J shed 9 bases, and the junction held 11 bases outside the gene matches. CDR3 nucleotides: TGTGCCAGCAGCACCAGTAGCGGGAGTACTGCTGAGCAGTTCTTC. Encoded protein: CASSTSSGSTAEQFF.

A remark on this clonotype: This clone may be a read error of a much larger clone one base away. The rearrangement links TRBV10-2 to TRBJ2-1, with 11 bases lining up with TRBD2. The CDR3 is 15 residues long. CDR1 and CDR2 from the germline V gene are WSHSY and SAAADI. V was clipped by 7 bases and J by 7 bases; unmatched bases: 9. CDR3 protein: CASTLAGGGPNEQFF. CDR3 coding DNA: TGCGCCAGCACATTAGCGGGAGGGGGCCCTAATGAGCAGTTCTTC.

Concerning this clonotype: A single base separates this from a much larger clone, so it may be a read error. The chain uses TRBV24-1 and TRBJ2-1; 8 positions match TRBD2. This CDR3 has 17 amino acids. Germline assignment: CDR1 KGHDR and CDR2 SFDVKD. DNA of the CDR3: TGTGCCACCAGTGATTCCCGGGCTAGCGGGCTCTCCAATGAGCAGCTCTTC. Its protein product is CATSDSRASGLSNEQLF.